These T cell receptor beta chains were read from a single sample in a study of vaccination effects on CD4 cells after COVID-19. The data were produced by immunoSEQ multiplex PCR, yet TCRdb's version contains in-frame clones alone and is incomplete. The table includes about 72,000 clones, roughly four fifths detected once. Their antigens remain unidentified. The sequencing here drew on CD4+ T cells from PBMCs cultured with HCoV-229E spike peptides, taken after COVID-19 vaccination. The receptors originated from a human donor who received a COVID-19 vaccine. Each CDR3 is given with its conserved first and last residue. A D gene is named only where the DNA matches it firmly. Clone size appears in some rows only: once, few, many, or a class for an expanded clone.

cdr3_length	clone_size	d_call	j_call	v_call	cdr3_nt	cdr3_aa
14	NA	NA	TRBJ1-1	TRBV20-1	TGCAGTGCTAGTTTCCCGGGAGGGGACACTGAAGCTTTCTTT	CSASFPGGDTEAFF
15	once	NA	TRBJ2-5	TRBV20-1	TGCAGTGCTAGTGGGAGATTTCTTTCAGAAGAGACCCAGTACTTC	CSASGRFLSEETQYF
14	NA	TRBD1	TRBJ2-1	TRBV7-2	TGTGCCAGCAGCTTTGGGACAGGGCTAATTAAGCAGTTCTTC	CASSFGTGLIKQFF
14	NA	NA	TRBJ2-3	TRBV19	TGTGCCAGTGAAAGGGGCGCCAACGGAGATACGCAGTATTTT	CASERGANGDTQYF
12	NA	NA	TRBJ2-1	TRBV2	TGTGCCAGCAGTGAATTAAGCATAGTATGGTTCTTC	CASSELSIVWFF
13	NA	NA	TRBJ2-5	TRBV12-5	TGTGCTAGTGGCTTGTATGGGGCCGAGACCCAGTACTTC	CASGLYGAETQYF
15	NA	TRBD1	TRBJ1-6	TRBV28	TGTGCCAGCAGTTACACAGGGGTGCATAATTCACCCCTCCACTTT	CASSYTGVHNSPLHF
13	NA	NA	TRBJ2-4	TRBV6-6	TGTGCCAGCTGTGGGGGAACCAAAAACATTCAGTACTTC	CASCGGTKNIQYF
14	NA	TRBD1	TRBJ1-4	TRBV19	TGTGCCAGTAGTACAGACAGGGGAGGTGAAAAACTGTTTTTT	CASSTDRGGEKLFF
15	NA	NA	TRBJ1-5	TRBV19	TGTGCCACCGGGTCGGCCGGGCGAAGCGGGCAGCCCCAGCATTTT	CATGSAGRSGQPQHF
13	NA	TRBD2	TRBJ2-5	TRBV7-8	TGTGCCAGCAGCTTAGAGCGGGGAGAGACCCAGTACTTC	CASSLERGETQYF
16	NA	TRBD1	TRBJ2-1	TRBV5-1	TGCGCCAGCAGCCCAGACAGGGGGATCGCCTACAATGAGCAGTTCTTC	CASSPDRGIAYNEQFF
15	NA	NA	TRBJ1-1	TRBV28	TGTGCCCTCCGGGCGGGGGGGAGCATGAACACTGAAGCTTTCTTT	CALRAGGSMNTEAFF
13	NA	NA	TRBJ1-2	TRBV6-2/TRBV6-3	TGTGCCAGCAGCCGACAGGTCCCCTATGGCTACACCTTC	CASSRQVPYGYTF
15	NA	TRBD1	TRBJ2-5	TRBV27	TGTGCCAGCAGTGAACCCGGGACAGGGGAAGAGACCCAGTACTTC	CASSEPGTGEETQYF
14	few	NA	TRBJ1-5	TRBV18	TGTGCCAGCTCTCCGAGTTATAGCAATCAGCCCCAGCATTTT	CASSPSYSNQPQHF
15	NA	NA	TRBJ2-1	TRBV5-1	TGCGCCAGCAGCTTGGCGCAGGGTACCTACCATGAGCAGTTCTTC	CASSLAQGTYHEQFF
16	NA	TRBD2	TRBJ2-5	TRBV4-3	TGCGCCAGCAGCCAAGATTCTAGGACTAGCGGGGAGACCCAGTACTTC	CASSQDSRTSGETQYF
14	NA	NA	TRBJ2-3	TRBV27	TGTGCCAGCAGTTTCCAGGAGAGCACAGATACGCAGTATTTT	CASSFQESTDTQYF
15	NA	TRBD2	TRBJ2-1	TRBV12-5	TGTGCTAGTGGCCCCGCTAGCGGGAACTACAATGAGCAGTTCTTC	CASGPASGNYNEQFF
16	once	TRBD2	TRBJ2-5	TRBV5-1	TGCGCCAGCAGCTTGGCTAGCGGGGGGGCATTTGAGACCCAGTACTTC	CASSLASGGAFETQYF
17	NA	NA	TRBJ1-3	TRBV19	TGTGCCAGTAGTATCCCAGGACACCCGGACTCTGGAAACACCATATATTTT	CASSIPGHPDSGNTIYF
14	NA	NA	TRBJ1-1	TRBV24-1	TGTGCCACCAGTGCTAGAGGGGTAGACACTGAAGCTTTCTTT	CATSARGVDTEAFF
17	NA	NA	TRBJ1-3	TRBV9	TGTGCCAGCAAGAAGCAAAGGACAGTCTCCTCTGGAAACACCATATATTTT	CASKKQRTVSSGNTIYF
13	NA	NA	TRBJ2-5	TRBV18	TGTGCCAGCTCACCGGCCAGACAAGAGACCCAGTACTTC	CASSPARQETQYF
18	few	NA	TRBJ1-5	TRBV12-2	TGTGCAAGTCGCCCCTTCAACCGAGAGGGATATAGCAATCAGCCCCAGCATTTT	CASRPFNREGYSNQPQHF
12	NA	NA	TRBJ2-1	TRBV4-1	TGCGCCAGCAGCCTCGACCGAGGGGAGCAGTTCTTC	CASSLDRGEQFF
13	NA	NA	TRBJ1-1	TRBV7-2	TGTGCCAGCAGCATCCGAGGGTCCACTGAAGCTTTCTTT	CASSIRGSTEAFF
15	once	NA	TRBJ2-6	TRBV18	TGTGCCAGCTCACCATCGGGAACTGGGGCCAACGTCCTGACTTTC	CASSPSGTGANVLTF
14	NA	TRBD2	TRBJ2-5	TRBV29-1	TGCAGCGTTGAAGGTCGGGGGGAGTTGGAGACCCAGTACTTC	CSVEGRGELETQYF
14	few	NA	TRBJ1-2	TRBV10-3	TGTGCCATAGAGGCTTCGGACGGGACCTATGGCTACACCTTC	CAIEASDGTYGYTF
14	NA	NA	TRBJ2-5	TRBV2	TGTGCCAGCAGTGGTACACTAGCTGGGGAGACCCAGTACTTC	CASSGTLAGETQYF
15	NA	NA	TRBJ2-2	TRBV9	TGTGCCAGCAGCGTATCCGTAACGAACACCGGGGAGCTGTTTTTT	CASSVSVTNTGELFF
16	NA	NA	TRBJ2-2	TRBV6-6	TGTGCCAGCAGTTCGGGGGTCAGTTCGAACACCGGGGAGCTGTTTTTT	CASSSGVSSNTGELFF
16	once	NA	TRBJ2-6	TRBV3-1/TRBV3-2	TGTGCCAGCAGACGAGCCCAGCAGGGAGGGGCCAACGTCCTGACTTTC	CASRRAQQGGANVLTF
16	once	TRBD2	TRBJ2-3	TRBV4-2	TGTGCCAGCAGCCGGACTAGCGGGGGGGCCACAGATACGCAGTATTTT	CASSRTSGGATDTQYF
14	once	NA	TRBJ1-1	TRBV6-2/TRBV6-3	TGTGCCAGCAGTTACCAGGGTTTTTTGACTGAAGCTTTCTTT	CASSYQGFLTEAFF
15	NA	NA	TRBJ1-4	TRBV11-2	TGTGCCAGCAGCCGCATACAGGGCCAAGGCGAAAAACTGTTTTTT	CASSRIQGQGEKLFF
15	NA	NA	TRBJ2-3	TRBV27	TGTGCCAGCAGTTTAGGGGGGTTACGCACAGATACGCAGTATTTT	CASSLGGLRTDTQYF
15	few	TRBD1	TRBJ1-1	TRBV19	TGTGCCAGTAGTACAGGGGGACAGGGGAACACTGAAGCTTTCTTT	CASSTGGQGNTEAFF
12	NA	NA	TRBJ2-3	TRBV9	TGTGCCAGCAGCGTAGAGGGACGTACGCAGTATTTT	CASSVEGRTQYF
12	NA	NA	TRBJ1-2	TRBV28	TGTGCCAGCAGTTTATCAGTATCTGGCTACACCTTC	CASSLSVSGYTF
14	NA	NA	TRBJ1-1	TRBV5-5	TGTGCCAGCAGCCGGTGGACGGTGAACACTGAAGCTTTCTTT	CASSRWTVNTEAFF